The entry below gives a single T cell receptor beta chain sequence along with its context. Its antigen is unidentified. V lost 3 bases and J lost 7, with 14 bases in between. The CDR3 runs 14 residues. CDR1 MNHNS and CDR2 SASEGT come from the germline V gene. This entry comes from a study of cytomegalovirus exposure and HLA in healthy donors. The primer mix had 60 Vbeta and 13 Jbeta primers. Data came from immunoSEQ multiplex PCR; TCRdb stores just in-frame clones and leaves some out. The listing contains 150,000 or so clones. General observations from the study: A missense DCLRE1C variant was associated with V- and J-gene trimming of TCR beta chains in a later analysis, and an independent cohort replicated the association.

The specimen was PBMCs. The sequence derives from a woman aged 18-35 years in good health and CMV-seronegative. The V call is TRBV6-1, the J call TRBJ2-3; possible D gene TRBD2, 6 bases. This chain's CDR3 is CASSEAGTLNTQYF. CDR3 nucleotide sequence: TGTGCCAGCAGTGAGGCGGGGACGTTAAATACGCAGTATTTT.